The entry below describes one TCR beta chain. From blood CD8+ and CD4+ T cells, the TCR beta chain was sequenced. Germline V gives CDR1 SGHAT, CDR2 FQDESV (reference sequence). The germline V and J ends were trimmed by 6 bases and 2 bases, with 15 bases remaining between them. This CDR3 region has 15 residues. Random-hexamer reverse transcription was applied to about 0.45 to 1 ug RNA. TCRdb passed the immunoSEQ multiplex PCR reads through MiXCR, listing each CDR3 protein once. Of around 110,000 distinct CDR3 sequences listed, roughly 95% are singletons. This sample was taken from a study of CD8 T cells in Susac syndrome. Overall study: When their blood was taken, patients with Susac syndrome were therapy-naive, taking corticosteroids, or taking intravenous immunoglobulin alone.

The TCR comes from a human donor with Susac syndrome. The rearrangement joins TRBV11-1 to TRBJ2-3, with D possibly being TRBD1 (5 bases). Sample: CD8+ T cells from PBMCs. The CDR3 sequence: CASRLQQDFTDTQYF. DNA of the CDR3: TGTGCCAGCAGACTACAACAGGATTTCACAGATACGCAGTATTTT.